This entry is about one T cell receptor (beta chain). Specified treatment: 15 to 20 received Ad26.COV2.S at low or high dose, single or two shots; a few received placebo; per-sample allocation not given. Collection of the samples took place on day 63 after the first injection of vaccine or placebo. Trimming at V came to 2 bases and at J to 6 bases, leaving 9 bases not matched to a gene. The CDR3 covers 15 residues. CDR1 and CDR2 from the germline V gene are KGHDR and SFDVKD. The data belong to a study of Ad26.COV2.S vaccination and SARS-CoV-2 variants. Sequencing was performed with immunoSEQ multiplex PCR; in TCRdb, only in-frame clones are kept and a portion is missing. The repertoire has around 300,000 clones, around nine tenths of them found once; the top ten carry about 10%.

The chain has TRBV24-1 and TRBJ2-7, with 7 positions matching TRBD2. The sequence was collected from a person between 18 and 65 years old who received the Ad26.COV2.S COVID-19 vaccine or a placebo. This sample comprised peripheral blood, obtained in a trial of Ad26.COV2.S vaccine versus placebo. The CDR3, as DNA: TGTGCCACCAGTGATTCCAATAGCGGGCCGGCCGAGCAGTACTTC. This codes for CATSDSNSGPAEQYF.